A selection of T cell receptor beta chains follows, all from one sample in a study of tumor and adjacent non-tumor tissue in lung cancer. TCRdb reprocessed the multiplex PCR reads via MiXCR and lists one record per CDR3 protein. The data show 52,000 or so distinct CDR3 sequences, 70% to 80% seen once. Sequencing was performed on distant non-tumor lung tissue. These receptors were taken from a woman aged 55-70 years with non-small cell lung cancer. Each CDR3 is given with its conserved first and last residue. A D gene is named only where the DNA matches it firmly. Clone size is not always given. Where it is, it says once, few, many or a class for expanded clones.

D gene	V gene	J gene	clone size	CDR3 protein	CDR3 DNA
.	TRBV11-2	TRBJ2-7	few	CASSLEGSPYEQYF	TGTGCCAGCAGTTTAGAGGGCAGTCCCTACGAGCAGTACTTC
.	TRBV28	TRBJ1-2	.	CASQGQGRYGYTF	TGTGCCAGTCAAGGGCAGGGACGCTATGGCTACACCTTC
.	TRBV12-3/TRBV12-4	TRBJ2-1	.	CASSWGASNGQFF	TGTGCCAGCAGTTGGGGGGCCTCCAATGGGCAGTTCTTC
.	TRBV6-1	TRBJ2-7	.	CTSSEGVAYEQYF	TGTACCAGCAGTGAAGGGGTCGCCTACGAGCAGTACTTC
TRBD1	TRBV7-8	TRBJ1-2	many	CASTLGTGEIYGYTF	TGTGCCAGCACCCTAGGGACAGGAGAAATCTATGGCTACACCTTC
TRBD2	TRBV6-5	TRBJ2-3	many	CASSGGISTDTQYF	TGTGCCAGTAGCGGGGGGATAAGCACAGATACGCAGTATTTT
.	TRBV29-1	TRBJ2-5	.	CRVEKGEAQYF	TGCAGAGTTGAAAAGGGCGAGGCCCAGTACTTC
.	TRBV24-1	TRBJ2-2	.	CATSDLDDPGELFF	TGTGCCACCAGTGATTTGGACGATCCCGGGGAGCTGTTTTTT
.	TRBV5-5	TRBJ1-1	.	CANSLDPNTEAFF	TGTGCAAACAGCTTGGATCCGAACACTGAAGCTTTCTTT
.	TRBV4-3	TRBJ1-5	.	CASNQDRRREGQGDTDRQHF	TGCGCCAGCAACCAAGATAGACGGCGGGAGGGCCAAGGAGACACAGATAGGCAGCATTTT
TRBD1	TRBV4-1	TRBJ1-2	.	CASSRERAGGWYDYTF	TGCGCCAGCAGCCGAGAACGTGCAGGGGGCTGGTATGACTACACCTTC
TRBD2	TRBV11-2	TRBJ2-3	.	CASSLGTSGGVFTDMKHF	TGTGCCAGCAGCTTAGGGACTAGCGGGGGAGTTTTCACAGATATGAAGCATTTT
TRBD1	TRBV7-8	TRBJ1-5	.	CASNCSTGGNHPQHF	TGTGCCAGCAACTGCTCGACAGGGGGCAATCATCCCCAGCATTTT
.	TRBV5-4	TRBJ2-5	many	CASSPRREETQYF	TGTGCCAGCAGCCCACGGCGGGAAGAGACCCAGTACTTC
TRBD2	TRBV6-1	TRBJ2-5	.	CTGSEATSGGAQTQYF	TGTACCGGCAGTGAAGCAACTAGCGGGGGGGCTCAGACCCAGTACTTC
TRBD1	TRBV6-2/TRBV6-3	TRBJ2-1	.	CASRYRQGAENEQFF	TGTGCCAGCAGATACAGGCAGGGGGCTGAGAATGAGCAGTTCTTC
.	TRBV29-1	TRBJ2-7	.	CSVERQSYEQYF	TGCAGCGTTGAGAGACAGTCCTATGAGCAGTACTTC
.	TRBV11-2	TRBJ1-1	.	CAGSLASNTEAFF	TGTGCCGGCAGCTTAGCTAGCAACACTGAAGCTTTCTTT
.	TRBV29-1	TRBJ1-1	.	CSGLLDLNTEAFF	TGCAGCGGTCTACTGGATTTGAACACTGAAGCTTTCTTT
.	TRBV11-3	TRBJ1-1	few	CTSRSDDNTEAFF	TGTACCAGCAGGTCGGACGATAACACTGAAGCTTTCTTT
.	TRBV11-2	TRBJ2-7	.	CASSLALPSADEQYF	TGTGCCAGCAGCCTAGCCCTACCCTCGGCAGACGAACAGTACTTC
.	TRBV29-1	TRBJ2-7	many	CSVVAGSLGREQYF	TGCAGCGTTGTTGCAGGGTCCCTAGGGAGGGAGCAGTACTTC